The entry below describes one T cell receptor (beta chain). Recruited during active infection, patients (from Seattle) were subsequently followed longitudinally. This record belongs to a study of blood T cell repertoires in COVID-19. Background on the study: The origin of the acute and convalescent COVID-19 samples was the United States, Italy and Spain. Nucleic acid was either cDNA or gDNA, and it came from T cells, B-cell-depleted T cells, or PBMCs.

The repertoire was sequenced with immunoSEQ multiplex PCR; TCRdb's copy has only in-frame clones and lacks some. The sample includes under 45,000 clones, about 85% of them seen just once. Trimming took 3 bases from V and 0 from J, leaving 9 bases between them. This CDR3 region has 15 residues. Germline CDR1 SGHVS, CDR2 FQNEAQ. The chain combines TRBV7-8 with TRBJ2-1, with D unresolved. The source is a man in his 70s with COVID-19, enrolled during active disease. The sample was peripheral blood. Here the CDR3 reads CASSFRGGSYNEQFF. The CDR3 DNA sequence: TGTGCCAGCAGCTTCCGCGGTGGCTCCTACAATGAGCAGTTCTTC. The full variable domain, with the rest looked up from reference TRBV7-8 and TRBJ2-1, is GAGVSQSPRYKVAKRGQDVALRCDPISGHVSLFWYQQALGQGPEFLTYFQNEAQLDKSGLPSDRFFAERPEGSVSTLKIQRTQQEDSAVYLCASSFRGGSYNEQFFGPGTRLTVL.